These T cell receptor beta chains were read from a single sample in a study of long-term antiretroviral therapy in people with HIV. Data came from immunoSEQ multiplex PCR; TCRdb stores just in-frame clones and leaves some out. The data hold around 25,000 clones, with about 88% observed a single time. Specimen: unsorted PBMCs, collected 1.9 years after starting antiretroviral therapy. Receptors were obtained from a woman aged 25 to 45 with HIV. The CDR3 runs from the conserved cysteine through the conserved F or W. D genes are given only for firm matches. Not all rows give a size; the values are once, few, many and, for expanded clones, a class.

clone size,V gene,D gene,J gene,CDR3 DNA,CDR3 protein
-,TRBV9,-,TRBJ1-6,TGTGCCAGCAGCTCCTCCCCAGGCTCCAATTCACCCCTCCACTTT,CASSSSPGSNSPLHF
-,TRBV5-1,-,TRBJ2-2,TGCGCCAGCAGCCCTCGGCAGGGAGGCACCGGGGAGCTGTTTTTT,CASSPRQGGTGELFF
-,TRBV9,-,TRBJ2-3,TGTGCCAGCAGCCCCATCAGTGGGGGAATCACAGATACGCAGTATTTT,CASSPISGGITDTQYF
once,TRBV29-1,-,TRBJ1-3,TGCAGCGCCTACGACGCGGTGAGCTCTGGAAACACCATATATTTT,CSAYDAVSSGNTIYF
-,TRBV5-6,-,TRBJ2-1,TGTGCCAGCAGCTTGGAGGGTTTGAGAGGACTAAACAATGAGCAGTTCTTC,CASSLEGLRGLNNEQFF
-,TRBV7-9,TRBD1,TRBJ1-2,TGTGCCAGCAGCTTAGAAGGGACAGCGAACTATGGCTACACCTTC,CASSLEGTANYGYTF
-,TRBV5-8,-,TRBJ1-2,TGTGCCAGCAGCTTGGGTGGGACTACAGCGAGTGGCTACACCTTC,CASSLGGTTASGYTF
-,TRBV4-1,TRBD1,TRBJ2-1,TGCGCCAGCAGCCAAACTCGGGACAGGGCCCGTGGTGAGCAGTTCTTC,CASSQTRDRARGEQFF
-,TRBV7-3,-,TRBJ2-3,TGTGCCAGCAGCCCAAGCACAGATACGCAGTATTTT,CASSPSTDTQYF
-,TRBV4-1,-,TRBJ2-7,TGCGCCAGCAGCTCCCTGGTGGGGGGACCGACCTACGAGCAGTACTTC,CASSSLVGGPTYEQYF
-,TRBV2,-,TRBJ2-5,TGTGCCAGCAGCGCTAACAGGGAAGAGACCCAGTACTTC,CASSANREETQYF
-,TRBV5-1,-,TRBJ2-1,TGCGCCAGCAGCTCAGGGTCTACTGAGCAGTTCTTC,CASSSGSTEQFF
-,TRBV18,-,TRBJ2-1,TGTGCCAGCTCACGAACTTCCGGGACTGATCAATTGACTAATGAGCAGTTCTTC,CASSRTSGTDQLTNEQFF
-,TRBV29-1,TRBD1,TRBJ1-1,TGCAGCGTTGGGCGGAGGGGGACAGAAGGACCTGAAGCTTTCTTT,CSVGRRGTEGPEAFF
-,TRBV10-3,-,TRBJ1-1,TGTGCCATAAAGGAGGGGAATCAGGTGAACACTGAAGCTTTCTTT,CAIKEGNQVNTEAFF
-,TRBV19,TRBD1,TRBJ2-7,TGTGCCAGTAGTACCGGGACAGGGAAAGGCGAGCAGTACTTC,CASSTGTGKGEQYF
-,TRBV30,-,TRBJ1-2,TGTGCCTGCTCGAATAACTATGGCTACACCTTC,CACSNNYGYTF
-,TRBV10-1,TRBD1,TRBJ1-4,TGCGCCAGCATTGAACCGGGACAGGGTCATGAAAAACTGTTTTTT,CASIEPGQGHEKLFF
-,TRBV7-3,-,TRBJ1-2,TGTGCCAGCAGCCCAAGACACGGAGGCTATGGCTACACCTTC,CASSPRHGGYGYTF
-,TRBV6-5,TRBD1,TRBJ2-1,TGTGCCAGCAGTACAGGGGGCAATGAGCAGTTCTTC,CASSTGGNEQFF
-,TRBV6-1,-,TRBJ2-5,TGTGCCAGCAGACAGGGTTTTATAGAGACCCAGTACTTC,CASRQGFIETQYF
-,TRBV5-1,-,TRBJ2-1,TGCGCCAGCAGCTTGGTCGGAGGACCCACTGAGCAGTTCTTC,CASSLVGGPTEQFF
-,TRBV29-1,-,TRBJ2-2,TGCAGCGCCATGACAAAAGGGGAGCTGTTTTTT,CSAMTKGELFF
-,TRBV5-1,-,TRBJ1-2,TGCGCCAGCAGGCGACAGGAGTCGGAAGGCTACACCTTC,CASRRQESEGYTF
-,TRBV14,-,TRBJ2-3,TGTGCCAGCAGCCAAGACGGACGAGAGCCTAGCACAGATACGCAGTATTTT,CASSQDGREPSTDTQYF
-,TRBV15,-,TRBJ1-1,TGTGCCACCGCCAACCCGGCCGGCTTTGACACTGAAGCTTTCTTT,CATANPAGFDTEAFF
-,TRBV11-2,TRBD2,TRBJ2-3,TGTGCCAGCAGCTCCTTAGCGGGGGGGGAGGCAGATACGCAGTATTTT,CASSSLAGGEADTQYF
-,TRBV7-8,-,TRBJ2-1,TGTGCCAGCAGCTTGGGACTTGATGAGCAGTTCTTC,CASSLGLDEQFF
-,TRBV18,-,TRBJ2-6,TGTGCCAGCTCACCCAACCCCCCCGCTGGGGCCAACGTCCTGACTTTC,CASSPNPPAGANVLTF
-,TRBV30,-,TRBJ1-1,TGTGCCTGGAAATACAGGACCCCTATTCGATTGGACACTGAAGCTTTCTTT,CAWKYRTPIRLDTEAFF
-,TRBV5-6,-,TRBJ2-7,TGTGCCAGCAGCTTTCAGGGGGGGGAGCAGTACTTC,CASSFQGGEQYF
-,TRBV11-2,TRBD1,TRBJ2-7,TGTGCCAGCAGCTCCTACCGGGACAGGGATTCCTACGAGCAGTACTTC,CASSSYRDRDSYEQYF
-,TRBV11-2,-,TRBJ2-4,TGTGCCAGCAGCTTCGGTACAGGGATGGACATTCAGTACTTC,CASSFGTGMDIQYF
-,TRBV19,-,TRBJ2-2,TGTGCCAGTAGTATGGAGGGGGGTAACACCGGGGAGCTGTTTTTT,CASSMEGGNTGELFF
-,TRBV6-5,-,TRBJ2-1,TGTGCCACCGGAGGCAGTGGCCTAGGGAATGAGCAGTTCTTC,CATGGSGLGNEQFF
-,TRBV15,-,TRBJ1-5,TGTGCCACCAGCAGAGACAGGGACGGCAATCAGCCCCAGCATTTT,CATSRDRDGNQPQHF
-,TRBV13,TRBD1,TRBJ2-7,TGTGCCAGCAGCTCGGGGTATGGGACAGGGGGCAAATACGAGCAGTACTTC,CASSSGYGTGGKYEQYF
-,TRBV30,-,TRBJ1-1,TGTGCCTGGAGTGTATCCACAGCCTATTCCCAAGCTTTCTTT,CAWSVSTAYSQAFF
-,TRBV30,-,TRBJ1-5,TGTGCCTGGAGTGCCGGGACGGTCAATCAGCCCCAGCATTTT,CAWSAGTVNQPQHF
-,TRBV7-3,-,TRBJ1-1,TGTGCCAGCAGCTTAACGGGGCTTGGGGGAGGGAACACTGAAGCTTTCTTT,CASSLTGLGGGNTEAFF
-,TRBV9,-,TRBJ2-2,TGTGCCAGCAGCGTAGGAGTTCCTACCGGGGAGCTGTTTTTT,CASSVGVPTGELFF
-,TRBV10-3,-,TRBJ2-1,TGTGCCATCAGTGAGTCTTGGCAAGAAAAAAACAATGAGCAGTTCTTC,CAISESWQEKNNEQFF
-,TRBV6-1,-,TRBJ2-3,TGTGCCAGCAGTGAAGCAGTGAGCCAGACGTGGCGCACGCAGTATTTT,CASSEAVSQTWRTQYF
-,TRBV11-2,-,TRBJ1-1,TGTGCCAGCACCCCCACGCTTTCTGAAGCTTTCTTT,CASTPTLSEAFF
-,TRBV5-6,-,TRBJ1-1,TGTGCCAGCAGCTTGCAACAGGAGAACACTGAAGCTTTCTTT,CASSLQQENTEAFF
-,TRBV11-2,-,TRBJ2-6,TGTGCCAGCAGCCTAATTGCTGGGGCCAACGTCCTGACTTTC,CASSLIAGANVLTF
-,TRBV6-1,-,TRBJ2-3,TGTGCCAGCAGTGAACTACGCACAGATACGCAGTATTTT,CASSELRTDTQYF
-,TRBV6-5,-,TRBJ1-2,TGTGCCAGCAGTTATCAAGCAGGATCTAGCTATGGCTACACCTTC,CASSYQAGSSYGYTF
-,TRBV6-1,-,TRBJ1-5,TGTGCCAGCAGTGGAGGGGGGGCGGGCGGGCAGCCCCAGCATTTT,CASSGGGAGGQPQHF
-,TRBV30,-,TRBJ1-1,TGTGCCTGGGTCGGACGGACTGAAGCTTTCTTT,CAWVGRTEAFF
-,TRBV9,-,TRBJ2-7,TGTGCCAGCAGCGTAGCTCCACAGCCCTCCTACGAGCAGTACTTC,CASSVAPQPSYEQYF
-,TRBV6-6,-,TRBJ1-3,TGTGCCAGCAGTTACTCTGCCGGAAACACCATATATTTT,CASSYSAGNTIYF
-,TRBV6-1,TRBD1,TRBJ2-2,TGTGCCACCACGTCCCGACAGGGAGACACCGGGGAGCTGTTTTTT,CATTSRQGDTGELFF
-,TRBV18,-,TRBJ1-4,TGTGCCAGCTCACCAGAAATAGGGGGGAGTGAAAAACTGTTTTTT,CASSPEIGGSEKLFF
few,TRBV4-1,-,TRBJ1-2,TGCGCCAGCAGCCAAGTCAGACAAGGGGCAGAGAATGGCTACACCTTC,CASSQVRQGAENGYTF